These 5 T cell receptor beta chains share one sample of origin, sequenced in a study of blood T cell repertoires in COVID-19. Here immunoSEQ multiplex PCR was the method, and the copy in TCRdb shows in-frame clones only, minus some. The table records about 120,000 clones, over 75% of them present only once. The sample consisted of peripheral blood. All receptors come from a man aged 55 to 70 with active or convalescent COVID-19.

The gene calls are TRBV12-3 or TRBV12-4 and TRBJ2-7, with D hard to call. V was shortened by 6 bases and J by 12 bases, with 21 bases between the two germline ends. The CDR3 is made up of 13 amino acids. CDR3 loop: CASSRAAGSEVYF. CDR3 nucleotide sequence: TGTGCCAGCAGCCGCGCCGCCGGGTCCGAGGTGTACTTC.

The chain combines TRBV28 with TRBJ2-7; TRBD1 aligns across 7 bases. CDR1 is MDHEN, CDR2 SYDVKM, per germline. The CDR3 spans 15 residues. V dropped 6 bases and J dropped 3; count of bases not matched to a gene: 11. The CDR3 protein is CASRASTGISYEQYF. The CDR3 nucleotides are TGTGCCAGCAGGGCCTCGACAGGGATAAGCTACGAGCAGTACTTC.

The V gene is TRBV7-3, the J gene TRBJ1-2, with 7 nucleotides matching TRBD1. V gave up 8 bases and J gave up 8 bases; unmatched junction bases: 11. The V gene's germline CDR1 is SGHTA and CDR2 FQGTGA. The CDR3 has 13 residues. CDR3 in DNA: TGTGCCAGCGCCCCAGAAGGGGGCCGGGGCTACACCTTC. Protein product: CASAPEGGRGYTF.

The chain employs TRBV5-1 and TRBJ1-1; D may be TRBD1 (6 bases). Germline CDR1 is SGHRS and CDR2 is YFSETQ. The V end was cut by 4 bases, the J end by 0 bases, with 10 bases between. The CDR3 contains 14 residues. CDR3 protein: CASSPKGVNTEAFF. DNA for the CDR3: TGCGCCAGCAGCCCTAAGGGGGTGAACACTGAAGCTTTCTTT.

The rearrangement joins TRBV24-1 to TRBJ2-2; 7 bases line up with TRBD1. The junction had 6 bases not matched to a gene; V was cut back by 3 bases and J by 6 bases. This CDR3 has 15 residues. CDR1 is KGHDR, CDR2 SFDVKD, per germline. CDR3 residues: CATSDPIQGPGELFF. In DNA form, the CDR3 reads TGTGCCACCAGTGATCCAATACAGGGGCCCGGGGAGCTGTTTTTT.